This T cell receptor (beta chain) stems from a study of T cells after yellow fever vaccination. V shed 2 bases, J shed 0 bases, and the junction held 10 bases outside the gene matches. The germline V gene has CDR1 SGDLS and CDR2 YYNGEE. This CDR3 is 18 amino acids long. TCRdb used MiXCR to reprocess the 5' RACE reads, holding one entry per CDR3 protein. Here the sample spans some 73,000 distinct CDR3 sequences, 7.7% being singletons. This TCR came from a young man who received the YFV17D yellow fever vaccine. The source was CD8+ T cells sorted from PBMCs, collected on the day of the yellow fever booster vaccination. J is TRBJ2-1 and V is TRBV9; 8 bases fit TRBD1. CDR3 protein: CASSVPRGPSSSYNEQFF. The CDR3 region has the DNA TGTGCCAGCAGCGTCCCCAGGGGGCCCTCAAGCTCCTACAATGAGCAGTTCTTC.